This T cell receptor beta chain appears in the sequencing data of a study of blood T cell repertoires in COVID-19. Study-level information: Donors in the United States, Italy and Spain gave samples during acute or convalescent COVID-19.

Assay: immunoSEQ multiplex PCR; the TCRdb copy retains only in-frame clones and omits some. The repertoire holds 200,000 to 250,000 clones, with around 84% as singletons. J was trimmed by 7 bases and V by 5 bases; bases with no gene match: 2. CDR1 and CDR2 from the germline V gene are SGDLS and YYNGEE. The CDR3 runs to 13 residues. The specimen sequenced was peripheral blood. This sequence was found in a woman of 80 years or more with active or convalescent COVID-19. The genes are TRBV9 and TRBJ1-6, with TRBD1 matching over 8 bases. In DNA form, the CDR3 reads TGTGCCAGCAGTGGACAGGGAAATTCACCCCTCCACTTT. It codes for CASSGQGNSPLHF.